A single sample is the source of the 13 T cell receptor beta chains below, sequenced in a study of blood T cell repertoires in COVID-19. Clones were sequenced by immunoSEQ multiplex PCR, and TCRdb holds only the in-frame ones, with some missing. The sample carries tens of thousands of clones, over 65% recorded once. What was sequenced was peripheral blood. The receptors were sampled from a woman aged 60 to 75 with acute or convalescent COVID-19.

The CDR3 region has the DNA TGTGCCATCAGGACAGGAGCCTCTGGAAACACCATATATTTT. Protein sequence: CAIRTGASGNTIYF. The chain is built from TRBV10-3 and TRBJ1-3; tentative D call: TRBD1 (6 bases). With 6 bases removed from V and 0 bases from J, the gap between germline ends came to 9 bases. Germline lookup yields CDR1 ENHRY and CDR2 SYGVKD. The CDR3 is 14 residues long.

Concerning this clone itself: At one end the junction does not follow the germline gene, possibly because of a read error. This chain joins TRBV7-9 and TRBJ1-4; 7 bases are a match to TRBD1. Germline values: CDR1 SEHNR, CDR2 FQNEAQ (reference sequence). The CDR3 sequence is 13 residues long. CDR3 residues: CASSLYPNSGTVF. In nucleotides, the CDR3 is TGTGCCAGCAGCTTATACCCGAACTCCGGGACAGTCTTT.

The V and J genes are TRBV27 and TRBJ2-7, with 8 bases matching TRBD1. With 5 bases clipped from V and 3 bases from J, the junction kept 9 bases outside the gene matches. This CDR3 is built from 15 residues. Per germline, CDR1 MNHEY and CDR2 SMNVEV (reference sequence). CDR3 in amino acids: CASSQVGQGVYEQYF. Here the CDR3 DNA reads TGTGCCAGCAGTCAGGTCGGACAGGGAGTCTACGAGCAGTACTTC.

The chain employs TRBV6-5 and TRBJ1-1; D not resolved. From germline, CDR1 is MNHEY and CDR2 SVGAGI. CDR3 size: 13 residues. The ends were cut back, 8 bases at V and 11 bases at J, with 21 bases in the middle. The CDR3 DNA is TGTGCCAGCTACTCCTACCTTTTCGGGATCGCTTTCTTT. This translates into CASYSYLFGIAFF.

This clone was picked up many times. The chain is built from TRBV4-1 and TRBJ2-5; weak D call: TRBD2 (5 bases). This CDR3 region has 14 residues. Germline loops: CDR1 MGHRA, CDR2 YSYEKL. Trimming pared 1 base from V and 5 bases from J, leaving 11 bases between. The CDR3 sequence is CASSQGGGPETQYF. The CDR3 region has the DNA TGCGCCAGCAGCCAAGGCGGCGGGCCCGAGACCCAGTACTTC.

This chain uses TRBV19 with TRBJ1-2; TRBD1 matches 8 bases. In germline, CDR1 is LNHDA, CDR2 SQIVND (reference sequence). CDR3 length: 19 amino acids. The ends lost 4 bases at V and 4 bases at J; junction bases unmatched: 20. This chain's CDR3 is CASSTRMTGVTITSYGYTF. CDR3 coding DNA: TGTGCCAGTAGTACCCGAATGACAGGGGTGACGATTACTAGCTATGGCTACACCTTC.

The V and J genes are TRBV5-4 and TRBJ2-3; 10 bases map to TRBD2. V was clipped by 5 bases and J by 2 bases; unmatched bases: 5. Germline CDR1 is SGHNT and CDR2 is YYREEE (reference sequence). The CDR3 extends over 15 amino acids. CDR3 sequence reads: CASRTSGAVTDTQYF. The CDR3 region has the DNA TGTGCCAGCAGAACTAGCGGGGCAGTCACAGATACGCAGTATTTT.

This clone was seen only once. The CDR3 DNA reads as TGTGCCAGCAGCACCGGGGACAGGGTGAATTCACCCCTCCACTTT. It is translated as CASSTGDRVNSPLHF. V and J are TRBV9 and TRBJ1-6, with 9 bases aligning to TRBD1. The junction had 6 bases not matched to a gene; V was cut back by 4 bases and J by 7 bases. CDR3 length: 15 amino acids. Per germline, CDR1 SGDLS and CDR2 YYNGEE.

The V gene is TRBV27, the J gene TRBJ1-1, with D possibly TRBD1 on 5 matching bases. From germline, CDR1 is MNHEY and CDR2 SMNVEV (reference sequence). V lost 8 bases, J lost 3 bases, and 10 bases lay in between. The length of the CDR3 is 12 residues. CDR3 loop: CASGDSYTEAFF. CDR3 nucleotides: TGTGCCAGCGGCGACAGCTACACTGAAGCTTTCTTT.

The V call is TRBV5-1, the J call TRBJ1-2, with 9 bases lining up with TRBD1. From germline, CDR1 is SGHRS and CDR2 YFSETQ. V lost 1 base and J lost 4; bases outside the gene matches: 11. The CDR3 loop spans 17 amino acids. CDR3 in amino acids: CASSLLGQGLLGYGYTF. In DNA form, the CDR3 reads TGCGCCAGCAGCTTGTTGGGACAGGGCCTTCTTGGCTATGGCTACACCTTC.

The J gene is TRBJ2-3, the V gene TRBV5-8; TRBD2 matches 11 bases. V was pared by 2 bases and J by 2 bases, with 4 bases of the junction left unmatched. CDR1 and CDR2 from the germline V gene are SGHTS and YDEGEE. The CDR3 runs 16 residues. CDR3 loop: CASSLGTSGPTDTQYF. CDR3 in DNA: TGTGCCAGCAGCTTAGGGACTAGCGGACCCACAGATACGCAGTATTTT.

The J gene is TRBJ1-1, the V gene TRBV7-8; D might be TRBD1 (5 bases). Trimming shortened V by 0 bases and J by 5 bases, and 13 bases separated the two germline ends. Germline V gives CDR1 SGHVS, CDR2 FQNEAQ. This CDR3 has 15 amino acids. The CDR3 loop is CASSLALGGRTEAFF. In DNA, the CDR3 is TGTGCCAGCAGCTTAGCTCTCGGGGGTAGGACTGAAGCTTTCTTT.

CDR3 loop: CASSYSSGGRFEAFF. The CDR3 DNA is TGTGCCAGCAGTTACTCTTCAGGGGGCCGTTTTGAAGCTTTCTTT. The V call is TRBV6-5, the J call TRBJ1-1, with TRBD1 identical over 8 bases. CDR1 is MNHEY, CDR2 SVGAGI, per germline. This CDR3 region has 15 residues. Trimming cost V 0 bases and J 7 bases; bases outside gene matches: 7.